These 15 T cell receptor beta chains originate from one sample sequenced in a study of early T cells in non-severe SARS-CoV-2 infection. Each CDR3 protein gets one entry after TCRdb re-called the 5' RACE reads with MiXCR. The sample includes roughly 80,000 distinct CDR3 sequences, about 11% seen only once; the top ten take around 11%. The source material was whole blood, sampled at baseline. All receptors derive from an adult who was a healthcare worker with PCR-confirmed SARS-CoV-2 infection or an uninfected control (not recorded which).

In DNA, the CDR3 is TGTGCCAGCAGCGTAGCTACTGTAGGGCCAGGGGCCAACGTCCTGACTTTC. This translates into CASSVATVGPGANVLTF. The chain joins TRBV9 to TRBJ2-6; D unclear. Germline loops: CDR1 SGDLS, CDR2 YYNGEE. Deletions cut 0 bases from V and 4 bases from J, with 14 bases between. The CDR3 loop spans 17 amino acids.

This sequence joins TRBV5-5 and TRBJ2-5; no firm D call. V was clipped by 1 base and J by 2 bases, with 6 bases between them. The CDR3 sequence is 13 residues long. Germline V CDR1 and CDR2: SGHKS, YYEKEE (reference sequence). The chain's CDR3 is CASSLNGQETQYF. CDR3 DNA sequence: TGTGCCAGCAGCTTGAATGGTCAAGAGACCCAGTACTTC.

V usage is TRBV7-9 and J usage is TRBJ1-6; D gene unclear. CDR3 length equals 14 residues. The germline V gene encodes CDR1 SEHNR and CDR2 FQNEAQ (reference sequence). The V end was cut by 6 bases, the J end by 5 bases, with 11 bases between. CDR3 bases: TGTGCCAGCAGGAAAGACGGGGATAATTCACCCCTCCACTTT. This codes for CASRKDGDNSPLHF. The entire variable domain, with the rest obtained from reference TRBV7-9 and TRBJ1-6, is as follows: DTGVSQNPRHKITKRGQNVTFRCDPISEHNRLYWYRQTLGQGPEFLTYFQNEAQLEKSRLLSDRFSAERPKGSFSTLEIQRTEQGDSAMYLCASRKDGDNSPLHFGNGTRLTVT.

This clonotype has just a few counts. The chain is built from TRBV12-3 or TRBV12-4 and TRBJ2-3; 7 nucleotides line up with TRBD1. The CDR3 sequence is 12 residues long. V gave up 1 base and J gave up 14 bases; unmatched junction bases: 6. Here the CDR3 reads CASSLGTGPMYF. The CDR3 DNA is TGTGCCAGCAGTTTAGGGACAGGCCCCATGTATTTT.

This clonotype was found many times. The chain joins TRBV2 to TRBJ2-1; 10 nucleotides agree with TRBD2. Germline trimming cut 10 bases from V and 2 bases from J; bases unmatched to any gene: 5. CDR3 size: 14 residues. Germline CDR1 SNHLY, CDR2 FYNNEI. Written as DNA, the CDR3 is TGTGCCACCCGGACTAGCGGAACCTACAATGAGCAGTTCTTC. The encoded protein is CATRTSGTYNEQFF. The whole variable domain, remainder taken from reference TRBV2 and TRBJ2-1, is EPEVTQTPSHQVTQMGQEVILRCVPISNHLYFYWYRQILGQKVEFLVSFYNNEISEKSEIFDDQFSVERPDGSNFTLKIRSTKLEDSAMYFCATRTSGTYNEQFFGPGTRLTVL.

This clonotype was seen a few times. V and J are TRBV11-3 and TRBJ2-7; D perhaps matches TRBD1 (6 bases). The CDR3 is 13 amino acids. The germline V gene encodes CDR1 SGHNT and CDR2 YENEEA. V gave up 10 bases and J gave up 5 bases, with 18 bases separating them. DNA of the CDR3: TGTGCCACCAGTTCAGGGGCAGGCGACGAGCAGTACTTC. The encoded protein is CATSSGAGDEQYF.

This clonotype was observed a few times. The chain is built from TRBV20-1 and TRBJ1-3; 8 bases agree with TRBD1. Germline values: CDR1 DFQATT, CDR2 SNEGSKA (reference sequence). The CDR3 length is 15 residues. V lost 3 bases, J lost 6 bases, and 10 bases stayed unmatched. CDR3 nucleotide sequence: TGCAGTGCTAGGGGCAGGGGGCTGAGGGAAAACACCATATATTTT. It translates to CSARGRGLRENTIYF.

This clonotype was recorded a few times. The gene calls are TRBV20-1 and TRBJ2-5; possible D gene TRBD1, 6 bases. Germline values: CDR1 DFQATT, CDR2 SNEGSKA (reference sequence). The CDR3 contains 12 residues. V lost 4 bases and J lost 1, with 7 bases in between. DNA of the CDR3: TGCAGTGCTACGGACAGCCAAGAGACCCAGTACTTC. Translated: CSATDSQETQYF.

This clonotype was seen at least ten times. The V and J genes are TRBV29-1 and TRBJ2-5; a weak D match, TRBD1 (5 bases). The germline V gene has CDR1 SQVTM and CDR2 ANQGSEA. Trimming cost V 3 bases and J 0 bases, with 5 bases left between them. The CDR3 consists of 12 residues. This chain's CDR3 is CSVEDNQETQYF. CDR3 DNA: TGCAGCGTTGAGGACAACCAAGAGACCCAGTACTTC.

This clonotype showed up just a few times. The chain carries TRBV11-2 and TRBJ1-2, with D unresolved. CDR3 length: 17 residues. The ends were cut back, 5 bases at V and 8 bases at J, with 27 bases in the middle. Germline V gene lookup returns CDR1 SGHAT and CDR2 FQNNGV. DNA for the CDR3: TGTGCCAGCAGCCCCACCCGTGTCCGACTCAACCAGGACGGCTACACCTTC. Protein product: CASSPTRVRLNQDGYTF.

V is TRBV29-1 and J is TRBJ2-3, with D possibly being TRBD1 (5 bases). Trimming left V 4 bases short and J 1 base short, with 12 bases between. The length of the CDR3 is 14 residues. Germline V lookup: CDR1 SQVTM, CDR2 ANQGSEA. The chain's CDR3 is CSVVTVLGTDTQYF. CDR3 DNA: TGCAGCGTTGTGACAGTTTTGGGCACAGATACGCAGTATTTT.

The chain employs TRBV28 and TRBJ2-7, with D possibly TRBD1 on 6 matching bases. V was pared by 5 bases and J by 0 bases, with 17 bases between. CDR1 and CDR2 (germline): MDHEN, SYDVKM. This CDR3 has 16 residues. In nucleotides, the CDR3 is TGTGCCAGCAGTCCCCACGGACAGACCCACTCCTACGAGCAGTACTTC. As protein: CASSPHGQTHSYEQYF.

The rearrangement links TRBV25-1 to TRBJ2-5; no firm D call. Trimming took 3 bases from V and 5 from J, leaving 13 bases between them. CDR3 size: 14 residues. Germline lookup yields CDR1 MGHDK and CDR2 SYGVNS. The CDR3 nucleotides read TGTGCCAGCAGTGAGGCATTCGGTGAGGAGACCCAGTACTTC. This translates into CASSEAFGEETQYF.

The gene calls are TRBV5-1 and TRBJ1-3; no clear D. The CDR3 has 14 residues. CDR1 SGHRS and CDR2 YFSETQ come from the germline V gene. V shed 4 bases and J shed 1 base, with 9 bases lying between them. The CDR3 DNA reads TGCGCCAGCAGCCCAGGCACATCTGGAAACACCATATATTTT. This codes for CASSPGTSGNTIYF.

This clonotype was counted ten times or more. The chain has TRBV2 and TRBJ1-1; D remains unclear. The germline CDR1 and CDR2 sequences are SNHLY and FYNNEI. Deletions cut 4 bases from V and 1 base from J, with 10 bases between. The CDR3 covers 14 residues. The CDR3 protein is CASSGMIKNTEAFF. In nucleotides, the CDR3 is TGTGCCAGCAGTGGGATGATAAAGAACACTGAAGCTTTCTTT.